This T cell receptor beta chain came from a study of T cells in localized non-small cell lung cancer. TCRdb's copy holds only in-frame clones and misses some; the assay was immunoSEQ multiplex PCR. The sample has about 33,000 clones, just over 85% seen once. Details on this clone: What it binds is unknown.

General study findings and limits: Sequencing was restricted to one tumor region; therefore, heterogeneity remains possible. Turning up in adjacent lung were a median roughly 62 of the top 100 tumor clones. Uninvolved adjacent lung showed peak T cell clonality, exceeding tumor.

This receptor was obtained from a male donor at least 60 years old with stage III lung adenocarcinoma. Source: peripheral blood, taken before any cancer treatment.

CDR3 DNA sequence: TGCGCCAGCAGCCCCGGACTAGCGGGGGCCTTCTACAATGAGCAGTTCTTC. It is translated as CASSPGLAGAFYNEQFF. The J gene is TRBJ2-1, the V gene TRBV5-1; TRBD2 agrees at 13 bases. The CDR3 is 17 amino acids. V gave up 4 bases and J gave up 3 bases; unmatched junction bases: 7. Per germline, CDR1 SGHRS and CDR2 YFSETQ.